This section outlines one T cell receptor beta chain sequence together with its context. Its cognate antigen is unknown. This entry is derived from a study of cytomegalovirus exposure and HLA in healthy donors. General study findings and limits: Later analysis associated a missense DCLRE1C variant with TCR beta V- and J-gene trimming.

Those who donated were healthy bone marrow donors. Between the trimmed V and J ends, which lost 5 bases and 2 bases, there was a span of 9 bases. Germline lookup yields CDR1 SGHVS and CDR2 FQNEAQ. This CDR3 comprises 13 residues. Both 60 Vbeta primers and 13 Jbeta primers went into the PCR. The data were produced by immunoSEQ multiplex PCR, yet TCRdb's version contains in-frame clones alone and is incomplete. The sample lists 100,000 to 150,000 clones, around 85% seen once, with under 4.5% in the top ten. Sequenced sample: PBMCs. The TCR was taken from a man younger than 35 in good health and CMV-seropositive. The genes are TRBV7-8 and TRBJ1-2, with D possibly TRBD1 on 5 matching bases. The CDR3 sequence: CASSTDMNYGYTF. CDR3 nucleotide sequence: TGTGCCAGCAGCACGGACATGAACTATGGCTACACCTTC.